This entry lists 27 T cell receptor beta chains sequenced from one sample in a study of blood T cell repertoires in COVID-19. The repertoire was sequenced with immunoSEQ multiplex PCR; TCRdb's copy has only in-frame clones and lacks some. Here the sample spans 70,000 to 90,000 clones, around 87% being singletons. Source material: peripheral blood. All receptors derive from a man older than 75 with active or convalescent COVID-19.

The chain has TRBV6-2 or TRBV6-3 and TRBJ2-7; perhaps TRBD2 as D (6 bases). Germline V gives CDR1 MNHEY, CDR2 SVGEGT. The CDR3 has 14 residues. Trimming cost V 4 bases and J 2 bases, with 12 bases left between them. The DNA for the CDR3 is TGTGCCAGCAGTTCGGGACTCCAAACCTACGAGCAGTACGTC. Protein product: CASSSGLQTYEQYV.

The chain couples TRBV11-1 to TRBJ2-7; 9 bases line up with TRBD1. V shed 6 bases, J shed 6 bases, and the junction held 12 bases outside the gene matches. The germline gives CDR1 SGHAT, CDR2 FQDESV (reference sequence). This CDR3 contains 15 residues. CDR3 DNA sequence: TGTGCCAGCAGGCAACCCTCCGGGACAGGGTGCGAGCAGTACGTC. Translation: CASRQPSGTGCEQYV.

This clone was seen just once. This chain links TRBV14 with TRBJ2-3; D perhaps matches TRBD1 (6 bases). The germline V and J ends were trimmed by 3 bases and 8 bases, with 12 bases remaining between them. The V gene's germline CDR1 is SGHDN and CDR2 FVKESK. The CDR3 runs 13 residues. The DNA for the CDR3 is TGTGCCAGCAGCCAGGGGGCCTCCGGTACGCAGTATTTT. It yields the protein CASSQGASGTQYF.

The chain couples TRBV5-1 to TRBJ2-1, with D possibly being TRBD2 (5 bases). Trimming stripped 4 bases from V and 6 bases from J, with 8 bases between. The CDR3 consists of 12 residues. Germline V lookup: CDR1 SGHRS, CDR2 YFSETQ. In DNA, the CDR3 is TGCGCCAGCAGCCCGAGGGTCAATGAGCAGTTCTTC. This translates into CASSPRVNEQFF.

V and J are TRBV7-9 and TRBJ1-4, with a possible D match to TRBD1 (5 bases). The CDR3 contains 15 residues. Per the germline V gene, CDR1 is SEHNR and CDR2 is FQNEAQ (reference sequence). V lost 4 bases and J lost 3, with 12 bases in between. CDR3 loop: CASSSNPGANEKLFF. The CDR3 coding sequence is TGTGCCAGCAGCTCCAACCCGGGGGCTAATGAAAAACTGTTTTTT.

V gene TRBV27 combines with J gene TRBJ2-7; 11 bases line up with TRBD2. Per the germline V gene, CDR1 is MNHEY and CDR2 is SMNVEV (reference sequence). With 3 bases clipped from V and 2 bases from J, the junction kept 3 bases outside the gene matches. This CDR3 has 15 residues. The CDR3 protein is CASSLTSGATYEQYV. CDR3 nucleotide sequence: TGTGCCAGCAGTTTGACTAGCGGGGCTACCTACGAGCAGTACGTC.

The CDR3 sequence: CAWTAQGSTEAFF. As DNA, the CDR3 is TGTGCCTGGACCGCACAGGGCAGCACTGAAGCTTTCTTT. The chain couples TRBV30 to TRBJ1-1, with a tentative D call TRBD1 (6 bases). With 4 bases removed from V and 4 bases from J, the gap between germline ends came to 13 bases. Germline V gene lookup returns CDR1 GTSNPN and CDR2 SVGIG (reference sequence). This CDR3 is built from 13 residues.

The CDR3 sequence is CASLKGQITDTQYF. The CDR3 region has the DNA TGTGCCAGCCTTAAGGGACAGATCACAGATACGCAGTATTTT. This chain connects TRBV6-5 to TRBJ2-3; 7 bases map to TRBD1. V dropped 8 bases and J dropped 2; count of bases not matched to a gene: 7. The CDR3 length is 14 residues. Germline CDR1 reads MNHEY; CDR2 reads SVGAGI.

In nucleotides, the CDR3 is TGCGCCAGCAGCCAAGTGTCGGGATTTATGGTTTCACCCCTCCACTTT. This encodes CASSQVSGFMVSPLHF. The V gene is TRBV4-1, the J gene TRBJ1-6; D not certain. The V end was cut by 1 base, the J end by 9 bases, with 16 bases between. This CDR3 region has 16 residues. Germline values: CDR1 MGHRA, CDR2 YSYEKL.

This rearrangement joins TRBV6-5 to TRBJ2-5; 8 positions match TRBD2. CDR1 is MNHEY and CDR2 is SVGAGI in the germline V gene. V dropped 6 bases and J dropped 7; count of bases not matched to a gene: 10. This CDR3 contains 14 residues. The CDR3 DNA is TGTGCCAGCAGCCTCCCCAGCGGGAGTGTGACCCAGTACTTC. Its translation: CASSLPSGSVTQYF.

This clone occurred a few times. The CDR3 coding sequence is TGTGCCAGCAGTTCCGGACAGCACAATCAGCCCCAGCATTTT. Translating gives CASSSGQHNQPQHF. The V call is TRBV6-5, the J call TRBJ1-5, with TRBD1 as a possible D gene (6 bases). This CDR3 spans 14 amino acids. V was shortened by 4 bases and J by 3 bases, with 10 bases between the two germline ends. Germline lookup yields CDR1 MNHEY and CDR2 SVGAGI.

The V call is TRBV11-2, the J call TRBJ1-5; a weak D match, TRBD1 (6 bases). This CDR3 is 15 amino acids long. V lost 5 bases and J lost 7, with 18 bases in between. Germline CDR1 and CDR2: SGHAT and FQNNGV. The CDR3 DNA follows: TGTGCCAGCAGCCTCACACAGGGTCTAGAACAGCCCCAGCATTTT. Translating gives CASSLTQGLEQPQHF. The variable domain in full, completed from reference TRBV11-2 and TRBJ1-5, reads EAGVAQSPRYKIIEKRQSVAFWCNPISGHATLYWYQQILGQGPKLLIQFQNNGVVDDSQLPKDRFSAERLKGVDSTLKIQPAKLEDSAVYLCASSLTQGLEQPQHFGDGTRLSIL.

V usage is TRBV12-5 and J usage is TRBJ2-3; D is perhaps TRBD2 (6 bases). The CDR3 sequence is 15 residues long. CDR1 is LGHNT and CDR2 is FRNRAP in the germline V gene. V was clipped by 1 base and J by 8 bases, with 16 bases between them. The DNA of the CDR3 is TGTGCTAGTGGTTTGGACGGGGGTCTGAGGGGTACGCAGTATTTT. Translated: CASGLDGGLRGTQYF.

V gene TRBV6-5 combines with J gene TRBJ1-2; 10 bases are shared with TRBD1. This CDR3 has 14 residues. The J segment lost 4 bases and the V segment lost 6 bases, leaving 5 bases of the junction unmatched. From germline, CDR1 is MNHEY and CDR2 SVGAGI. The CDR3 sequence: CASRRDRGVYGYTF. DNA of the CDR3: TGTGCCAGCAGACGGGACAGGGGAGTCTATGGCTACACCTTC.

The chain links TRBV28 to TRBJ1-4, with a weak D call TRBD1 (6 bases). The germline V gene has CDR1 MDHEN and CDR2 SYDVKM. Deletions cut 6 bases from V and 9 bases from J, with 20 bases between. The CDR3 is 15 residues long. Here the CDR3 DNA reads TGTGCCAGCAGCTTAAGCAGGGGCCCTGGGAAAAAACTGTTTTTT. Amino acids: CASSLSRGPGKKLFF.

The chain has TRBV6-4 and TRBJ2-1; 7 bases match TRBD1. Losses at the gene ends were 5 bases for V and 6 bases for J; bases not matched to a gene: 4. The CDR3 contains 13 residues. Germline V lookup: CDR1 MRHNA, CDR2 SNTAGT. The chain's CDR3 is CASSLDRANEQFF. Written as DNA, the CDR3 is TGTGCCAGCAGTCTTGACAGGGCCAATGAGCAGTTCTTC.

The chain is built from TRBV19 and TRBJ1-5; D remains unclear. The CDR3 contains 15 residues. V lost 2 bases, J lost 6 bases, and 14 bases lay in between. The V gene's germline CDR1 is LNHDA and CDR2 SQIVND (reference sequence). CDR3 amino acids: CASSINLGGVQPQHF. For the CDR3, the DNA is TGTGCCAGTAGTATAAACTTAGGTGGAGTTCAGCCCCAGCATTTT.

The chain has TRBV6-5 and TRBJ2-4; 9 bases are shared with TRBD1. V lost 6 bases, J lost 6 bases, and 9 bases stayed unmatched. The length of the CDR3 is 15 residues. CDR1 and CDR2 (germline): MNHEY, SVGAGI. The CDR3 loop is CASRQTGGGANIQYF. The CDR3 DNA is TGTGCCAGCAGACAGACAGGGGGTGGGGCAAACATTCAGTACTTC.

V gene TRBV18 combines with J gene TRBJ1-1, with TRBD1 identical over 7 bases. V dropped 3 bases and J dropped 3; count of bases not matched to a gene: 4. The CDR3 extends over 14 amino acids. Per germline, CDR1 KGHSH and CDR2 LQKENI. The CDR3 region has the DNA TGTGCCAGCTCACCCCAGGGGGTTGACACTGAAGCTTTCTTT. It encodes CASSPQGVDTEAFF.

This clone was seen just once. J is TRBJ1-5 and V is TRBV24-1; maybe TRBD1 (6 bases). The CDR3 spans 13 residues. CDR1 and CDR2 from the germline V gene are KGHDR and SFDVKD. The V end was cut by 4 bases, the J end by 7 bases, with 10 bases between. The CDR3 bases are TGTGCCACCAGTGACAGGGGTGACCAGCCCCAGCATTTT. Its protein is CATSDRGDQPQHF.

This chain links TRBV7-2 with TRBJ2-1, with D tentatively TRBD2 (6 bases). Germline V gene sequence: CDR1 SGHTA, CDR2 FQGNSA. Trimming cost V 1 base and J 6 bases, with 13 bases left between them. This CDR3 contains 15 residues. The CDR3 DNA follows: TGTGCCAGCAGCTTAGTGGGGGGTCTCACCAATGAGCAGTTCTTC. This translates into CASSLVGGLTNEQFF.

V and J are TRBV6-5 and TRBJ1-1, with 10 bases identical to TRBD1. CDR1 is MNHEY and CDR2 is SVGAGI in the germline V gene. This CDR3 region has 16 residues. V gave up 2 bases and J gave up 6 bases; unmatched junction bases: 9. As DNA, the CDR3 is TGTGCCAGCAGTTACCACCGACAGGGGGCGACCTCTGAAGCTTTCTTT. This codes for CASSYHRQGATSEAFF.

V gene TRBV2 combines with J gene TRBJ1-5; a possible D gene is TRBD1 (5 bases). Germline CDR1 reads SNHLY; CDR2 reads FYNNEI. Trimming pared 4 bases from V and 5 bases from J, leaving 9 bases between. The CDR3 extends over 13 amino acids. DNA for the CDR3: TGTGCCAGCAGTGGGCAGGGTTATCAGCCCCAGCATTTT. Translating gives CASSGQGYQPQHF.

This clone was picked up a small number of times. The chain combines TRBV5-1 with TRBJ1-5; D ambiguous. The CDR3 sequence is 16 residues long. In germline, CDR1 is SGHRS, CDR2 YFSETQ. V shed 3 bases and J shed 5 bases, with 18 bases lying between them. CDR3 coding DNA: TGCGCCAGCAGCTCGAGAGGAACGGGAGATTATCAGCCCCAGCATTTT. It yields the protein CASSSRGTGDYQPQHF.

This clone was seen a handful of times. The chain combines TRBV19 with TRBJ1-2; TRBD1 matches at 8 bases. Trimming cost V 6 bases and J 1 base; bases outside gene matches: 10. The length of the CDR3 is 16 residues. In germline, CDR1 is LNHDA, CDR2 SQIVND (reference sequence). DNA for the CDR3: TGTGCCAGTAGAACACGGACAGGGAACAATAACTATGGCTACACCTTC. This sequence encodes CASRTRTGNNNYGYTF.

DNA for the CDR3: TGTGCCAGCAGTGTGACAGGGAGGATTGAGCAGTTCTTC. Protein sequence: CASSVTGRIEQFF. The chain carries TRBV28 and TRBJ2-1, with D maybe TRBD1 (7 bases). In germline, CDR1 is MDHEN, CDR2 SYDVKM. CDR3 length: 13 residues. V lost 5 bases and J 9 bases, leaving 14 bases between the germline ends.

V usage is TRBV9 and J usage is TRBJ1-3; 10 positions agree with TRBD1. Per the germline V gene, CDR1 is SGDLS and CDR2 is YYNGEE. The CDR3 runs to 15 residues. The V and J ends lost 3 bases and 9 bases, in that order; junction bases with no gene match: 9. DNA for the CDR3: TGTGCCAGCAGCGCAAGACCGGGACAGGGGACCACCATATATTTT. This gives the protein CASSARPGQGTTIYF.